Below are 25 T cell receptor beta chains sequenced from a single sample in a study of T cell responses to AZD1222 COVID-19 vaccine (dated by TCRdb to the early 2020s). The time point label here, explained by the study, means: baseline before first vaccination. Receptors were amplified or captured by the immunoSEQ multiplex PCR assay. TCRdb carries this immuneACCESS record with in-frame sequences only. Its versions omit some clonotypes, under half of them owing to an unresolved V gene in the studies checked, with the rest unexplained. For this sample the table gives 100,000 to 150,000 clones, of which about nine tenths were detected only once. The ten most abundant clones make up just over 7% of the sample. The material was peripheral blood, obtained on day 0 of AZD1222 vaccination. Receptors originate from an adult in good health.

This clone was detected only once. The rearrangement uses TRBV29-1 and TRBJ1-1; D is unresolved. The CDR3 is 16 residues long. The V end was cut by 2 bases, the J end by 5 bases, with 21 bases between. CDR1 and CDR2 (germline): SQVTM, ANQGSEA. CDR3 in DNA: TGCAGCGTTGAATTCCGGGTCATGAGACTGGGGACTGAAGCTTTCTTT. Amino acids: CSVEFRVMRLGTEAFF.

The J gene is TRBJ2-3, the V gene TRBV27; 8 nucleotides align to TRBD2. The CDR3 has 16 amino acids. The junction had 9 bases not matched to a gene; V was cut back by 7 bases and J by 0 bases. Germline CDR1 MNHEY, CDR2 SMNVEV (reference sequence). The DNA for the CDR3 is TGTGCCAGCAAACCTATTAGCGGGGTTAGCACAGATACGCAGTATTTT. It codes for CASKPISGVSTDTQYF.

The chain couples TRBV6-1 to TRBJ2-1; 15 positions agree with TRBD2. J gave up 8 bases and V 3 bases, and 8 bases lay outside the gene matches. CDR3 size: 17 residues. In germline, CDR1 is MNHNS, CDR2 SASEGT. DNA of the CDR3: TGTGCCAGCAGTGACCAGAGGACTAGCGGGAGGGCGTATGAGCAGTTCTTC. Its protein is CASSDQRTSGRAYEQFF.

J is TRBJ1-5 and V is TRBV28; D perhaps matches TRBD1 (5 bases). Germline CDR1 reads MDHEN; CDR2 reads SYDVKM. V lost 6 bases and J lost 0, with 15 bases in between. The CDR3 runs to 16 residues. The CDR3 protein is CASSSPQGFSNQPQHF. Written as DNA, the CDR3 is TGTGCCAGCAGCTCTCCCCAGGGTTTTAGCAATCAGCCCCAGCATTTT. The variable domain in full, completed from reference TRBV28 and TRBJ1-5, reads DVKVTQSSRYLVKRTGEKVFLECVQDMDHENMFWYRQDPGLGLRLIYFSYDVKMKEKGDIPEGYSVSREKKERFSLILESASTNQTSMYLCASSSPQGFSNQPQHFGDGTRLSIL.

The rearrangement uses TRBV7-8 and TRBJ1-2; 7 bases align to TRBD1. V trimming: 5 bases; J trimming: 5 bases; junction bases outside the gene matches: 11. The CDR3 runs to 15 residues. The germline V gene encodes CDR1 SGHVS and CDR2 FQNEAQ. This chain's CDR3 is CASSPREGARYGYTF. CDR3 nucleotides: TGTGCCAGCAGCCCGAGAGAGGGGGCGAGGTATGGCTACACCTTC.

The CDR3 reads CASSIQGYNQPQHF. The DNA of the CDR3 is TGTGCCAGCAGCATACAGGGATACAATCAGCCCCAGCATTTT. This chain connects TRBV7-8 to TRBJ1-5; tentatively, D is TRBD1 (6 bases). The CDR3 has 14 residues. Germline-derived CDR1 and CDR2 are SGHVS and FQNEAQ. V lost 5 bases to trimming and J lost 3 bases, with 11 bases between them.

The V call is TRBV28, the J call TRBJ2-7; perhaps TRBD2 as D (6 bases). Trimming took 2 bases from V and 12 from J, leaving 17 bases between them. The CDR3 runs 13 residues. Germline loops: CDR1 MDHEN, CDR2 SYDVKM. CDR3 sequence reads: CASSLSVGGRGYF. The CDR3 DNA is TGTGCCAGCAGTTTAAGTGTGGGAGGACGGGGGTACTTC.

The genes are TRBV2 and TRBJ1-1; 9 bases fit TRBD1. The CDR3 contains 15 residues. Germline CDR1 SNHLY, CDR2 FYNNEI. With V trimmed by 6 bases and J by 2 bases, 7 bases remained unmatched. The DNA of the CDR3 is TGTGCCAGCAGCGAGACAGGGGGTCCAAACACTGAAGCTTTCTTT. It translates to CASSETGGPNTEAFF.

J is TRBJ2-2 and V is TRBV2; D may be TRBD1 or TRBD2 (5 bases each). The CDR3 runs 13 residues. Germline V gene data show CDR1 as SNHLY and CDR2 as FYNNEI. Trimming removed 8 bases at V and 4 bases at J, with 11 bases between. The CDR3 sequence is CASLGTSTGELFF. CDR3 nucleotides: TGTGCCAGCCTGGGGACCTCCACCGGGGAGCTGTTTTTT.

V usage is TRBV7-8 and J usage is TRBJ2-5; D not certain. Germline assignment: CDR1 SGHVS and CDR2 FQNEAQ. Trimming took off 5 bases at V and 5 bases at J, with 18 bases between the two ends. The CDR3 consists of 15 residues. The CDR3 DNA reads as TGTGCCAGCAGCCCAGGTTCGAGAAGGGCTGAGACCCAGTACTTC. Residues: CASSPGSRRAETQYF.

This chain connects TRBV18 to TRBJ2-2; 8 nucleotides agree with TRBD2. With V trimmed by 4 bases and J by 5 bases, 3 bases remained unmatched. Germline CDR1 and CDR2: KGHSH and LQKENI. The CDR3 is made up of 14 amino acids. The CDR3 spells CASSRGGPTGELFF. The CDR3 DNA reads as TGTGCCAGCTCACGCGGGGGGCCAACCGGGGAGCTGTTTTTT. Full variable domain (rest looked up from reference TRBV18 and TRBJ2-2): NAGVMQNPRHLVRRRGQEARLRCSPMKGHSHVYWYRQLPEEGLKFMVYLQKENIIDESGMPKERFSAEFPKEGPSILRIQQVVRGDSAAYFCASSRGGPTGELFFGEGSRLTVL.

The rearrangement links TRBV19 to TRBJ2-1; D is unresolved. Germline-derived CDR1 and CDR2 are LNHDA and SQIVND (reference sequence). The CDR3 length is 11 residues. With 6 bases removed from V and 7 bases from J, the gap between germline ends came to 7 bases. CDR3 protein: CASRNQNEQFF. The CDR3, as DNA: TGTGCCAGTAGGAATCAAAATGAGCAGTTCTTC.

The chain combines TRBV19 with TRBJ1-1; 7 nucleotides align to TRBD1. Per the germline V gene, CDR1 is LNHDA and CDR2 is SQIVND (reference sequence). V gave up 5 bases and J gave up 12 bases; unmatched junction bases: 9. The CDR3 is made up of 12 amino acids. Here the CDR3 reads CASSGTQGLPFF. In DNA, the CDR3 is TGTGCCAGTAGTGGAACACAGGGGTTGCCTTTCTTT.

This sequence joins TRBV10-3 and TRBJ2-3; D not certain. Germline CDR1 reads ENHRY; CDR2 reads SYGVKD. V lost 4 bases and J lost 4, with 9 bases in between. CDR3 length equals 13 residues. The CDR3: CAISGGVADTQYF. CDR3 in DNA: TGTGCCATCAGTGGTGGGGTTGCAGATACGCAGTATTTT.

The rearrangement links TRBV27 to TRBJ2-3, with D unresolved. The CDR3 loop spans 15 amino acids. Between the trimmed V and J ends, which lost 4 bases and 0 bases, there was a span of 11 bases. Germline CDR1 is MNHEY and CDR2 is SMNVEV (reference sequence). Here the CDR3 reads CASSSLTLSTDTQYF. The CDR3 coding sequence is TGTGCCAGCAGTTCCTTAACCCTTAGCACAGATACGCAGTATTTT.

The chain carries TRBV28 and TRBJ2-1; D may be TRBD1 or TRBD2 (5 bases each). Deletions cut 2 bases from V and 0 bases from J, with 29 bases between. Germline values: CDR1 MDHEN, CDR2 SYDVKM. There are 22 residues in the CDR3. The chain's CDR3 is CASSLNVGADGGPRSSYNEQFF. The CDR3 DNA reads as TGTGCCAGCAGTTTAAACGTCGGGGCGGACGGCGGGCCAAGAAGCTCCTACAATGAGCAGTTCTTC.

J is TRBJ2-7 and V is TRBV11-2; D remains unclear. Per the germline V gene, CDR1 is SGHAT and CDR2 is FQNNGV. The CDR3 sequence is 13 residues long. V was clipped by 5 bases and J by 2 bases, with 10 bases between them. CDR3 in DNA: TGTGCCAGCAGCCCTGATTTCACCTACGAGCAGTACTTC. It yields the protein CASSPDFTYEQYF. Full variable domain (rest looked up from reference TRBV11-2 and TRBJ2-7): EAGVAQSPRYKIIEKRQSVAFWCNPISGHATLYWYQQILGQGPKLLIQFQNNGVVDDSQLPKDRFSAERLKGVDSTLKIQPAKLEDSAVYLCASSPDFTYEQYFGPGTRLTVT.

J is TRBJ1-1 and V is TRBV18; D is perhaps TRBD1 (6 bases). V lost 0 bases, J lost 4 bases, and 15 bases lay in between. CDR3 length equals 16 residues. Germline loops: CDR1 KGHSH, CDR2 LQKENI. The CDR3, as DNA: TGTGCCAGCTCACCACCGACAGGACACTTGGCCACTGAAGCTTTCTTT. Its translation: CASSPPTGHLATEAFF.

This chain links TRBV6-2 or TRBV6-3 with TRBJ1-1, with 9 bases matching TRBD1. Germline values: CDR1 MNHEY, CDR2 SVGEGT. V was pared by 5 bases and J by 4 bases, with 5 bases of the junction left unmatched. CDR3 size: 14 residues. Here the CDR3 reads CASSPGTGTTEAFF. CDR3 in DNA: TGTGCCAGCAGTCCGGGGACAGGGACCACTGAAGCTTTCTTT.

This clone has a single count. The gene calls are TRBV28 and TRBJ1-2; no definite D call. Germline V gene sequence: CDR1 MDHEN, CDR2 SYDVKM. The CDR3 loop spans 11 amino acids. V was shortened by 3 bases and J by 2 bases, with 1 base between the two germline ends. The CDR3 here is CASSLNYGYTF. Written as DNA, the CDR3 is TGTGCCAGCAGTTTGAACTATGGCTACACCTTC.

The chain links TRBV6-2 or TRBV6-3 to TRBJ1-1, with D hard to call. V was trimmed by 5 bases and J by 5 bases, leaving 6 bases between them. Germline-derived CDR1 and CDR2 are MNHEY and SVGEGT. The CDR3 sequence is 11 residues long. The chain's CDR3 is CASSVGTEAFF. As DNA, the CDR3 is TGTGCCAGCAGTGTGGGGACTGAAGCTTTCTTT.

This clone has just one count. The junction shows a germline mismatch at one end, possibly a read error. V and J are TRBV7-9 and TRBJ2-1, with TRBD2 matching 9 bases. There are 14 residues in the CDR3. The germline V gene has CDR1 SEHNR and CDR2 FQNEAQ (reference sequence). CDR3 in amino acids: CASRLAGDLNEQFF. CDR3 in DNA: TGTGCCAGCAGGTTAGCGGGAGACCTCAATGAGCAGTTCTTC.

This clone occurred once. The CDR3 DNA sequence: TGTGCCAGCAGCGCAGATGGGGGACAGGGGGATGGAAACACCATATATTTT. Translating gives CASSADGGQGDGNTIYF. The gene calls are TRBV9 and TRBJ1-3; 11 bases map to TRBD1. CDR3 length equals 17 residues. CDR1 and CDR2 from the germline V gene are SGDLS and YYNGEE. The ends lost 3 bases at V and 3 bases at J; junction bases unmatched: 8.

The chain employs TRBV11-2 and TRBJ2-7, with D possibly TRBD1 on 6 matching bases. V lost 1 base, J lost 0 bases, and 10 bases lay in between. The CDR3 runs to 15 residues. Germline CDR1 SGHAT, CDR2 FQNNGV. DNA for the CDR3: TGTGCCAGCAGCTTAGGGTGGGACACCTCCTACGAGCAGTACTTC. It translates to CASSLGWDTSYEQYF.

The J gene is TRBJ2-3, the V gene TRBV5-5, with D unclear. Per germline, CDR1 SGHKS and CDR2 YYEKEE (reference sequence). The CDR3 is 15 amino acids. V lost 1 base to trimming and J lost 0 bases, with 9 bases between them. CDR3 residues: CASSLLPGSTDTQYF. CDR3 DNA sequence: TGTGCCAGCAGCTTGCTTCCAGGTAGCACAGATACGCAGTATTTT. The full variable domain, with the rest looked up from reference TRBV5-5 and TRBJ2-3, is DAGVTQSPTHLIKTRGQQVTLRCSPISGHKSVSWYQQVLGQGPQFIFQYYEKEERGRGNFPDRFSARQFPNYSSELNVNALLLGDSALYLCASSLLPGSTDTQYFGPGTRLTVL.